This is a list of T cell receptor beta chains from one sample in a study of beta chain features in type 1 diabetes. The method was immunoSEQ multiplex PCR; TCRdb's version includes in-frame clones alone and lacks a portion of them. The sample has about 250,000 clones, about 14% seen once. The sequenced material came from naive CD4+ T cells from blood. The origin of the receptors is a woman aged 40 to 55 in good health. CDR3s include the opening cysteine and the closing phenylalanine or tryptophan. Each record gives: D gene, clone size, V gene, J gene, CDR3 DNA, CDR3 protein. A D gene is named only where the DNA matches it firmly. Clone sizes are given selectively: once, few, many, or a class where the clone is expanded.

TRBD2	few	TRBV18	TRBJ2-2	TGTGCCAGCTCACTCGGGGGGACCACCGGGGAGCTGTTTTTT	CASSLGGTTGELFF
TRBD2	few	TRBV29-1	TRBJ2-5	TGCAGCGGCTCTGGGGGGGAAGAGACCCAGTACTTC	CSGSGGEETQYF
.	.	TRBV6-6	TRBJ2-3	TGTGCCAGCAGTGCGAGGGATACAGATACGCAGTATTTT	CASSARDTDTQYF
TRBD1	.	TRBV7-9	TRBJ1-5	TGTGCCAGCAGCGCAGGGACAGGGGTTAATCAGCCCCAGCATTTT	CASSAGTGVNQPQHF
TRBD2	few	TRBV6-1	TRBJ2-3	TGTGCCAGCAGTGCACTAGCGGGGAACACAGATACGCAGTATTTT	CASSALAGNTDTQYF
TRBD2	.	TRBV7-2	TRBJ2-3	TGTGCCAGCAGCCGGGGATCTAGCGGGGGTTACGGGGGTACGCAGTATTTT	CASSRGSSGGYGGTQYF
.	few	TRBV27	TRBJ1-1	TGTGCCAGCAGTCCTACAGGGTTCACTGAAGCTTTCTTT	CASSPTGFTEAFF
.	few	TRBV6-5	TRBJ1-2	TGTGCCAGCAGTAGGGAGGGGAACTATCTTGGCTACACCTTC	CASSREGNYLGYTF
.	few	TRBV4-1	TRBJ1-2	TGCGCCAGCAGCCAGGATAACAGCTACGGCTACACCTTC	CASSQDNSYGYTF
TRBD2	.	TRBV19	TRBJ2-5	TGTGCCAGTAGTTTGGGACTAGCGGAGACCCAGTACTTC	CASSLGLAETQYF
TRBD1	few	TRBV28	TRBJ2-7	TGTGCCAGCAGTTCGGACAGGGGGCGGTACGAGCAGTACTTC	CASSSDRGRYEQYF
.	.	TRBV5-5	TRBJ2-5	TGTGCCAGCAGCGGGCGCCGTCTACTCCAAGAGACCCAGTACTTC	CASSGRRLLQETQYF
TRBD1	.	TRBV7-8	TRBJ2-4	TGTGCCAGCAGCCTAAACCGGACAGGAAAAAACATTCAGTACTTC	CASSLNRTGKNIQYF
TRBD1	.	TRBV9	TRBJ2-6	TGTGCCAGCAGCGCGAGGGGGACAGGTTCTGGGGCCAACGTCCTGACTTTC	CASSARGTGSGANVLTF
.	.	TRBV5-6	TRBJ1-1	TGTGCCAGCAGCCCGGTCGGGACAATCACTGAAGCTTTCTTT	CASSPVGTITEAFF
.	few	TRBV28	TRBJ2-5	TGTGCCAGCAGTTCCCCGGGTTTTCGGCAAGAGACCCAGTACTTC	CASSSPGFRQETQYF
TRBD1	.	TRBV15	TRBJ1-6	TGTGCCACCAGCAGCGACAGGGTTCGGCCACCCCTCCACTTT	CATSSDRVRPPLHF
.	few	TRBV21-1	TRBJ2-4	TGTGCCAGCACCCTCCGGTTTAAGTGTGATCTAGCCAAAAACATTCAGTACTTC	CASTLRFKCDLAKNIQYF
.	.	TRBV19	TRBJ2-3	TGTGCCAGTATGAACGGGAAGCTGCCAGATACGCAGTATTTT	CASMNGKLPDTQYF
TRBD2	.	TRBV19	TRBJ2-2	TGTGCCAGTAGTATAGCGGGGGGGAACACCGGGGAGCTGTTTTTT	CASSIAGGNTGELFF
TRBD1	.	TRBV15	TRBJ2-1	TGTGCCACCAGTAGAAGACAGGGGGCGATGAATGAGCAGTTCTTC	CATSRRQGAMNEQFF
.	.	TRBV7-2	TRBJ2-2	TGTGCCAGCACCTTAGCGCGTCCTTCTGTCGGGGAGCTGTTTTTT	CASTLARPSVGELFF
TRBD1	.	TRBV5-1	TRBJ2-5	TGCGCCAGCAGCTCAACAGGGGGCAGGGAGACCCAGTACTTC	CASSSTGGRETQYF
TRBD1	.	TRBV6-1	TRBJ1-1	TGTGCCAGCAGAAGGGGACAGTCGAACACTGAAGCTTTCTTT	CASRRGQSNTEAFF
TRBD1	.	TRBV7-2	TRBJ2-7	TGTGCCAGCAGCTTACGGACAGGGTCCTTCTCCTACGAGCAGTACTTC	CASSLRTGSFSYEQYF
.	.	TRBV5-6	TRBJ1-5	TGTGCCAGCAGCTTGGATCACAGGGTGCAACAGCCCCAGCATTTT	CASSLDHRVQQPQHF
.	few	TRBV6-6	TRBJ1-2	TGTGCCAGCACGCCAGGGTTCGGTGGCTACACCTTC	CASTPGFGGYTF
TRBD2	.	TRBV7-9	TRBJ2-7	TGTGCCAGCAGCTCCCTTAATGTAGCGGGGGGGCCGGACGAGCAGTACTTC	CASSSLNVAGGPDEQYF
TRBD2	few	TRBV29-1	TRBJ2-7	TGCAGCGTTGTGGTCAACGGGGGGGCGTTCAACGAGCAGTACTTC	CSVVVNGGAFNEQYF
TRBD1	few	TRBV29-1	TRBJ1-4	TGCAGCGTTGCCAGACAGGGAACTAATGAAAAACTGTTTTTT	CSVARQGTNEKLFF
TRBD2	.	TRBV7-8	TRBJ2-3	TGTGCCAGCAGCTTAGGAGCAGCTAGCGGGGGGACAGATACGCAGTATTTT	CASSLGAASGGTDTQYF
TRBD2	.	TRBV9	TRBJ2-5	TGTGCCAGCAGCGCGGGGGGGACCCAGTACTTC	CASSAGGTQYF
.	.	TRBV7-6	TRBJ1-1	TGTGCCAGCAGCTTAGTTCGGGGGGCCAACACTGAAGCTTTCTTT	CASSLVRGANTEAFF
.	.	TRBV7-2	TRBJ2-2	TGTGCCAGCAGCTCAGCGGCCCCCGTCGCCGGGGAGCTGTTTTTT	CASSSAAPVAGELFF
TRBD2	.	TRBV2	TRBJ2-1	TGTGCCAGCAGGGGAGAGGGGCGGGGGGTCTCCTACAATGAGCAGTTCTTC	CASRGEGRGVSYNEQFF
.	.	TRBV9	TRBJ2-5	TGTGCCAGCAGCGTAGGAGGGGGAACTAAAGAGACCCAGTACTTC	CASSVGGGTKETQYF
.	.	TRBV18	TRBJ1-3	TGTGCCAGCTCACCGATTGAGTACACCATATATTTT	CASSPIEYTIYF
.	few	TRBV29-1	TRBJ1-2	TGCAGCGTGGAAGGGTTCCGGGACACGGGCGGCTACACCTTC	CSVEGFRDTGGYTF
TRBD1	few	TRBV7-9	TRBJ2-1	TGTGCCAGCAGCCCCGCCGGGACAGACCGCTACAATGAGCAGTTCTTC	CASSPAGTDRYNEQFF
TRBD1	.	TRBV19	TRBJ1-5	TGTGCCAGTAGTGAGGCCAGGGGGGGCAATCAGCCCCAGCATTTT	CASSEARGGNQPQHF
.	few	TRBV5-4	TRBJ2-2	TGTGCCAGCAGCTTCCAGCGCCCCACCGGGGAGCTGTTTTTT	CASSFQRPTGELFF
.	few	TRBV5-4	TRBJ2-1	TGTGCCAGCAGCCCTGCTCAGAACAATGAGCAGTTCTTC	CASSPAQNNEQFF
TRBD1	few	TRBV29-1	TRBJ2-4	TGCAGCGTCTCCGACAGGGGAGCGTCCAAAAACATTCAGTACTTC	CSVSDRGASKNIQYF
TRBD1	.	TRBV6-5	TRBJ1-2	TGTGCCAGCAGTTACCGGACAGGGAACGGCTACACCTTC	CASSYRTGNGYTF
.	.	TRBV9	TRBJ2-3	TGTGCCAGCAGCGTACAGGGATCCCACACAGATACGCAGTATTTT	CASSVQGSHTDTQYF